Listed below are T cell receptor beta chains from one sample, sequenced in a study of T cell responses to AZD1222 COVID-19 vaccine. Sequencing was performed with immunoSEQ multiplex PCR; in TCRdb, only in-frame clones are kept and a portion is missing. Of some 200,000 clones detected, about 94% appear once; the ten largest clones hold 1.7%. This sample comprised peripheral blood, obtained 28 days after the second dose of the MenACWY control vaccine. The source of these receptors is an adult who received the MenACWY meningococcal vaccine as a control. CDR3s include the opening cysteine and the closing phenylalanine or tryptophan. Fields, in order: clone size, J gene, D gene, V gene, CDR3 DNA, CDR3 protein. D genes are given only for firm matches. Size is omitted from some rows. Given values are once, few, many or a class for expanded clones.

clone size: .
J gene: TRBJ2-7
D gene: TRBD1
V gene: TRBV5-1
CDR3 DNA: TGCGCCAGCAGCTACCGGGACAGGGTCTACGAGCAGTACTTC
CDR3 protein: CASSYRDRVYEQYF

clone size: .
J gene: TRBJ2-1
D gene: TRBD2
V gene: TRBV9
CDR3 DNA: TGTGCCAGCAGCGTAACTAGCGGATCTAGGGAGCAGTTCTTC
CDR3 protein: CASSVTSGSREQFF

clone size: .
J gene: TRBJ1-2
D gene: .
V gene: TRBV7-3
CDR3 DNA: TGTGCCAGCAGCTGGGGGGCAGGAAACTATGGCTACACCTTC
CDR3 protein: CASSWGAGNYGYTF

clone size: .
J gene: TRBJ2-1
D gene: TRBD2
V gene: TRBV19
CDR3 DNA: TGTGCCAGTAGTACCGGGGACTACTACAATGAGCAGTTCTTC
CDR3 protein: CASSTGDYYNEQFF

clone size: once
J gene: TRBJ2-7
D gene: .
V gene: TRBV2
CDR3 DNA: TGTGCCAGCAGTGAGAATGGCGAGCAGTACTTC
CDR3 protein: CASSENGEQYF

clone size: .
J gene: TRBJ1-1
D gene: .
V gene: TRBV3-1/TRBV3-2
CDR3 DNA: TGTGCCAGCCTACGGGGCACTGAAGCTTTCTTT
CDR3 protein: CASLRGTEAFF

clone size: once
J gene: TRBJ2-3
D gene: .
V gene: TRBV27
CDR3 DNA: TGTGCCAGCAGTTCTAGCCCATATACCACAGATACGCAGTATTTT
CDR3 protein: CASSSSPYTTDTQYF

clone size: .
J gene: TRBJ1-2
D gene: .
V gene: TRBV15
CDR3 DNA: TGTGCCACCAGCAGAGATAGGGGGGACTATGGCTACACCTTC
CDR3 protein: CATSRDRGDYGYTF

clone size: .
J gene: TRBJ1-3
D gene: .
V gene: TRBV13
CDR3 DNA: TGTGCCAGCAGCTATTTAAAAGGGGGGAGTGGAAACACCATATATTTT
CDR3 protein: CASSYLKGGSGNTIYF

clone size: .
J gene: TRBJ2-7
D gene: .
V gene: TRBV29-1
CDR3 DNA: TGCAGCGTGAAGTGGGAAGGTAGCGAGCAGTACTTC
CDR3 protein: CSVKWEGSEQYF

clone size: .
J gene: TRBJ2-7
D gene: .
V gene: TRBV9
CDR3 DNA: TGTGCCAGCAGCGTAGAAAACAGCCCCTACGAGCAGTACTTC
CDR3 protein: CASSVENSPYEQYF

clone size: .
J gene: TRBJ1-5
D gene: .
V gene: TRBV2
CDR3 DNA: TGTGCCAGCAGTGAACGCAGGCCCCAGCCCCAGCATTTT
CDR3 protein: CASSERRPQPQHF

clone size: .
J gene: TRBJ2-1
D gene: .
V gene: TRBV4-1
CDR3 DNA: TGCGCCAGCAGGCAGAGGGAGGCCTCCTACAATGAGCAGTTCTTC
CDR3 protein: CASRQREASYNEQFF

clone size: .
J gene: TRBJ2-7
D gene: .
V gene: TRBV6-5
CDR3 DNA: TGTGCCAGCGGCGGGCAGATCTACGAGCAGTACTTC
CDR3 protein: CASGGQIYEQYF

clone size: .
J gene: TRBJ1-2
D gene: .
V gene: TRBV7-8
CDR3 DNA: TGTGCCAGCAGCTTAGGCAGGGAGGCCTATGGCTACACCTTC
CDR3 protein: CASSLGREAYGYTF